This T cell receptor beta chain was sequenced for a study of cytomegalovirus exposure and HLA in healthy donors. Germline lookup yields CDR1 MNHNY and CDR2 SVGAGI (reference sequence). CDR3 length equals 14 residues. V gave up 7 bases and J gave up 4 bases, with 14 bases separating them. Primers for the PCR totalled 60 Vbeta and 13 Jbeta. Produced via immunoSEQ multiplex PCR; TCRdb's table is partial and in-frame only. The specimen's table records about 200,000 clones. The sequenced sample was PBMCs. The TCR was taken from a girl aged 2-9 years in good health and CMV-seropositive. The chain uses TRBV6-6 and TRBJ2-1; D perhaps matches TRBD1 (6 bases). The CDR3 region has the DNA TGTGCCAGCAAACTAGGGACACCGTACAATGAGCAGTTCTTC. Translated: CASKLGTPYNEQFF.